This T cell receptor beta chain was sequenced during a study of metastatic and nonmetastatic thyroid tumors. Overall study context: Repertoires from blood and tumor or nodule tissue of malignant and benign thyroid patients were compared. Study findings and constraints: Significantly higher TCR beta diversity was reportedly seen in malignant thyroid tumors than benign nodules, in blood and tumor.

Ten or more counts support this clone. Its antigen is not known. Until they underwent thyroid surgery, no patient had received any treatment. TCRdb re-called clones from the PCR reads using MiXCR. The table has tens of thousands of clones, about 26% seen once. The receptor comes from a male donor with papillary thyroid cancer or a benign thyroid nodule (not recorded which). Some clones in this sample may be carry-over from other donors' samples. The sample comprised blood.

CDR3 nucleotides: TGTGCCAGCTCACCAACAACCGGGACACACTATGGCTACACCTTC. It specifies CASSPTTGTHYGYTF. This rearrangement joins TRBV18 to TRBJ1-2; D is perhaps TRBD1 (6 bases). With 2 bases removed from V and 3 bases from J, the gap between germline ends came to 13 bases. The CDR3 is 15 residues long. In germline, CDR1 is KGHSH, CDR2 LQKENI.